Shown below are 11 T cell receptor beta chains from a single sample sequenced in a study of blood T cell repertoires in COVID-19. The assay was immunoSEQ multiplex PCR, and TCRdb's table has in-frame clones only and misses some. The data contain about 230,000 clones, approximately 80% of them singletons. The sample was peripheral blood. All receptors come from a woman at least 80 years old with active or convalescent COVID-19.

The rearrangement links TRBV5-1 to TRBJ1-3, with TRBD1 matching 7 bases. Germline lookup yields CDR1 SGHRS and CDR2 YFSETQ. With 0 bases clipped from V and 0 bases from J, the junction kept 12 bases outside the gene matches. The CDR3 has 19 amino acids. The CDR3 sequence: CASSLGTGTAEISGNTIYF. Written as DNA, the CDR3 is TGCGCCAGCAGCTTGGGGACCGGGACAGCCGAAATCTCTGGAAACACCATATATTTT.

The chain links TRBV11-1 to TRBJ2-5; tentatively, D is TRBD1 (7 bases). CDR1 is SGHAT and CDR2 is FQDESV in the germline V gene (reference sequence). This CDR3 spans 14 amino acids. Between the trimmed V and J ends, which lost 2 bases and 5 bases, there was a span of 12 bases. CDR3 protein: CASSLQTGRETQYF. CDR3 bases: TGTGCCAGCAGCTTACAGACAGGGAGGGAGACCCAGTACTTC. The variable domain in full, completed from reference TRBV11-1 and TRBJ2-5, reads EAEVAQSPRYKITEKSQAVAFWCDPISGHATLYWYRQILGQGPELLVQFQDESVVDDSQLPKDRFSAERLKGVDSTLKIQPAELGDSAMYLCASSLQTGRETQYFGPGTRLLVL.

The genes are TRBV30 and TRBJ1-3; possibly TRBD1 for D (6 bases). Germline values: CDR1 GTSNPN, CDR2 SVGIG (reference sequence). The CDR3 has 15 amino acids. V lost 2 bases, J lost 0 bases, and 11 bases lay in between. The DNA of the CDR3 is TGTGCCTGGAGTCAGGGGTATCACTCTGGAAACACCATATATTTT. Translated: CAWSQGYHSGNTIYF.

This rearrangement joins TRBV7-2 to TRBJ1-1; 9 nucleotides agree with TRBD1. From germline, CDR1 is SGHTA and CDR2 FQGNSA. Trimming cost V 7 bases and J 3 bases; bases outside gene matches: 6. The CDR3 covers 14 residues. CDR3 amino acids: CASTPGQGHTEAFF. The DNA for the CDR3 is TGTGCCAGCACCCCGGGACAGGGCCACACTGAAGCTTTCTTT.

This chain joins TRBV25-1 and TRBJ1-6; tentative D call: TRBD1 (5 bases). This CDR3 has 16 amino acids. Germline CDR1 and CDR2: MGHDK and SYGVNS. V dropped 1 base and J dropped 8 bases, with 15 bases sitting between them. The CDR3 DNA follows: TGTGCCAGCAGTGAATCTACGCCGGGACTCCATTCACCCCTCCACTTT. Its protein product is CASSESTPGLHSPLHF.

This clone was detected a few times. This chain links TRBV4-2 with TRBJ2-5; 7 bases match TRBD2. CDR3 length: 16 residues. V was clipped by 1 base and J by 5 bases; unmatched bases: 10. CDR1 is LGHNA and CDR2 is YNFKEQ in the germline V gene. CDR3 protein: CASSQVIAGRGETQYF. CDR3 DNA: TGTGCCAGCAGCCAAGTCATAGCGGGTCGGGGGGAGACCCAGTACTTC.

This clone was found many times. The chain links TRBV11-3 to TRBJ1-2, with 7 bases matching TRBD1. The CDR3 totals 14 residues. The V segment lost 2 bases and the J segment 2 bases; nucleotides outside the gene matches: 2. Germline-derived CDR1 and CDR2 are SGHNT and YENEEA. The CDR3 loop is CASSLRGQNYGYTF. For the CDR3, the DNA is TGTGCCAGCAGCTTAAGGGGACAGAACTATGGCTACACCTTC.

This clone was observed a single time. This chain joins TRBV5-4 and TRBJ2-7; tentative D call: TRBD2 (6 bases). Germline V lookup: CDR1 SGHNT, CDR2 YYREEE (reference sequence). The CDR3 sequence is 14 residues long. The V end was cut by 0 bases, the J end by 6 bases, with 13 bases between. CDR3 nucleotides: TGTGCCAGCAGCTTGGCCACGACTAGGGGCGAGCAGTACTTC. Its protein is CASSLATTRGEQYF.

This clone was observed once. The J gene is TRBJ2-7, the V gene TRBV29-1; no clear D gene. Germline CDR1 SQVTM, CDR2 ANQGSEA. Trimming removed 3 bases from V and 5 bases from J, with 11 bases in between. This CDR3 has 12 residues. The CDR3 reads CSVEEASDEQYF. In DNA form, the CDR3 reads TGCAGCGTTGAGGAAGCGTCAGACGAGCAGTACTTC.

V and J are TRBV5-1 and TRBJ2-1, with 10 bases fitting TRBD2. With 6 bases clipped from V and 8 bases from J, the junction kept 14 bases outside the gene matches. Germline V CDR1 and CDR2: SGHRS, YFSETQ. The CDR3 totals 16 residues. This chain's CDR3 is CASTLGLAEGVDEQFF. CDR3 DNA sequence: TGCGCCAGCACCCTCGGACTAGCGGAAGGGGTCGATGAGCAGTTCTTC.

V usage is TRBV4-1 and J usage is TRBJ1-3, with a weak D call TRBD1 (5 bases). The CDR3 is 16 amino acids. Per germline, CDR1 MGHRA and CDR2 YSYEKL. V was trimmed by 0 bases and J by 4 bases, leaving 13 bases between them. CDR3 amino acids: CASSQDWGEAGNTIYF. CDR3 DNA: TGCGCCAGCAGCCAAGATTGGGGGGAGGCCGGAAACACCATATATTTT.